The present entry profiles one T cell receptor beta chain with its context. This sample was included in a study of control samples from healthy donors and cancer patients. Repertoires were generated with immunoSEQ multiplex PCR, while TCRdb's copy carries only in-frame clones and drops some. The sample shows approximately 70,000 clones, 84% of them seen only once. The CDR3 is made up of 12 amino acids. V dropped 3 bases and J dropped 4 bases, with 7 bases sitting between them. The sequencing sample was made of blood. V usage is TRBV12-3 or TRBV12-4 and J usage is TRBJ2-7; D not certain. The TCR originated in a man aged 50 to 60 in good health. CDR3 sequence: CASSFTKYEQYF. The CDR3 region has the DNA TGTGCCAGCAGTTTTACGAAGTACGAGCAGTACTTC.